These 17 T cell receptor beta chains originate from one sample sequenced in a study of a mutant IDH1 vaccine in newly diagnosed glioma. Clones were read by immunoSEQ multiplex PCR, and TCRdb kept only the in-frame ones, dropping some. Of over 45,000 clones in the sample, 80% to 95% were seen once. Sample time point: baseline, week 1 (first vaccination visit). Treatment defined: pre-vaccination baseline after standard-of-care therapy. Specimen: PBMCs, collected from a glioma patient treated with radiotherapy, temozolomide or both. These receptors came from a man aged 50 to 60 with glioma.

The V gene is TRBV7-8, the J gene TRBJ1-3; D gene uncertain. The CDR3 is 16 amino acids. The V and J ends lost 4 bases and 0 bases respectively, with 13 bases between them. Germline V gene lookup returns CDR1 SGHVS and CDR2 FQNEAQ. The CDR3 DNA sequence: TGTGCCAGCAGCTCTTCCACAAGAAGCTCTGGAAACACCATATATTTT. This translates into CASSSSTRSSGNTIYF.

This rearrangement joins TRBV27 to TRBJ2-2, with 14 bases lining up with TRBD2. J was trimmed by 4 bases and V by 5 bases; bases with no gene match: 6. The germline V gene has CDR1 MNHEY and CDR2 SMNVEV (reference sequence). CDR3 length: 17 residues. CDR3 bases: TGTGCCAGCAGTCCCCTGACTAGCGGGGGGGCCACCGGGGAGCTGTTTTTT. It translates to CASSPLTSGGATGELFF.

J is TRBJ2-3 and V is TRBV7-2; TRBD2 matches at 13 bases. V lost 4 bases, J lost 6 bases, and 1 base stayed unmatched. CDR1 and CDR2 from the germline V gene are SGHTA and FQGNSA. This CDR3 is built from 14 residues. CDR3 DNA: TGTGCCAGCAGCTCGGGACTAGCGGGGGATACGCAGTATTTT. It is translated as CASSSGLAGDTQYF.

This clone has only one observation. The chain is built from TRBV29-1 and TRBJ2-7, with 9 bases lining up with TRBD1. CDR1 and CDR2 (germline): SQVTM, ANQGSEA. This CDR3 has 13 amino acids. V lost 1 base and J lost 4; bases outside the gene matches: 2. CDR3 in DNA: TGCAGCGTTGAAGGGGGACAGGGTTACGAGCAGTACTTC. This encodes CSVEGGQGYEQYF.

This rearrangement joins TRBV5-1 to TRBJ1-3; possible D gene TRBD1, 6 bases. The CDR3 spans 14 residues. Germline V CDR1 and CDR2: SGHRS, YFSETQ. Trimming pared 2 bases from V and 3 bases from J, leaving 9 bases between. CDR3 in amino acids: CASSFDRLGNTIYF. The CDR3 coding sequence is TGCGCCAGCAGCTTTGACAGGCTTGGAAACACCATATATTTT.

This sequence joins TRBV6-5 and TRBJ2-5; 10 nucleotides agree with TRBD1. CDR1 and CDR2 from the germline V gene are MNHEY and SVGAGI. The V and J ends lost 4 bases and 2 bases, in that order; junction bases with no gene match: 4. The CDR3 is made up of 15 amino acids. CDR3 residues: CASSWTGGVQETQYF. Here the CDR3 DNA reads TGTGCCAGCAGTTGGACAGGGGGGGTTCAAGAGACCCAGTACTTC.

The chain is built from TRBV4-1 and TRBJ2-5; D call uncertain. This CDR3 is 15 amino acids long. Trimming cost V 1 base and J 5 bases, with 14 bases left between them. CDR1 MGHRA and CDR2 YSYEKL come from the germline V gene. CDR3 nucleotides: TGCGCCAGCAGCCAAGTAGATGGGGTACGTGAGACCCAGTACTTC. It codes for CASSQVDGVRETQYF.

The chain couples TRBV19 to TRBJ1-5, with D possibly being TRBD1 (5 bases). V dropped 7 bases and J dropped 1 base, with 17 bases sitting between them. Germline V gene sequence: CDR1 LNHDA, CDR2 SQIVND (reference sequence). The length of the CDR3 is 16 residues. For the CDR3, the DNA is TGTGCCAGTACGTGGATTGCCGGGGGAAGCAATCAGCCCCAGCATTTT. Translated, it gives CASTWIAGGSNQPQHF.

In DNA form, the CDR3 reads TGCAGCGTCCAGGCAGGGGCCAACGTCCTGACTTTC. It codes for CSVQAGANVLTF. The chain carries TRBV29-1 and TRBJ2-6; D gene ambiguous. The CDR3 covers 12 residues. Trimming cost V 6 bases and J 4 bases, with 7 bases left between them. CDR1 is SQVTM, CDR2 ANQGSEA, per germline.

J is TRBJ1-1 and V is TRBV25-1; D perhaps matches TRBD1 (6 bases). The CDR3 covers 16 residues. Germline V CDR1 and CDR2: MGHDK, SYGVNS. Trimming removed 4 bases at V and 1 base at J, with 16 bases between. CDR3 in amino acids: CASSAPGVLRNTEAFF. DNA of the CDR3: TGTGCCAGCAGTGCTCCAGGGGTGCTTAGGAACACTGAAGCTTTCTTT.

The chain joins TRBV28 to TRBJ2-1; TRBD2 aligns across 8 bases. CDR3 size: 14 residues. Trimming removed 3 bases from V and 5 bases from J; junction bases left unmatched: 3. Germline lookup yields CDR1 MDHEN and CDR2 SYDVKM. CDR3 sequence: CASSLTSANNEQFF. DNA of the CDR3: TGTGCCAGCAGTTTGACTAGCGCAAACAATGAGCAGTTCTTC.

This sequence joins TRBV7-3 and TRBJ1-1, with a weak D call TRBD1 (5 bases). V lost 5 bases, J lost 5 bases, and 15 bases lay in between. The CDR3 runs 14 residues. Germline V gene sequence: CDR1 SGHTA, CDR2 FQGTGA. In DNA form, the CDR3 reads TGTGCCAGCAGCAGGCAGGGCGGAGGGACTGAAGCTTTCTTT. Translation: CASSRQGGGTEAFF.

V gene TRBV10-3 combines with J gene TRBJ1-1, with TRBD1 identical over 8 bases. With 2 bases clipped from V and 1 base from J, the junction kept 6 bases outside the gene matches. The CDR3 has 16 amino acids. Germline CDR1 reads ENHRY; CDR2 reads SYGVKD. CDR3 in amino acids: CAISEGDRLPNTEAFF. The DNA for the CDR3 is TGTGCCATCAGTGAGGGGGACAGGCTCCCGAACACTGAAGCTTTCTTT.

The V call is TRBV28, the J call TRBJ1-1, with TRBD1 as a possible D gene (5 bases). The CDR3 is 14 residues long. The germline CDR1 and CDR2 sequences are MDHEN and SYDVKM. V was trimmed by 5 bases and J by 1 base, leaving 11 bases between them. The CDR3 here is CASSMGPTNTEAFF. The DNA of the CDR3 is TGTGCCAGCAGTATGGGACCCACGAACACTGAAGCTTTCTTT.

The chain recombines TRBV6-5 with TRBJ1-3; weak D call: TRBD1 (6 bases). Germline CDR1 reads MNHEY; CDR2 reads SVGAGI. Trimming shortened V by 4 bases and J by 2 bases, and 15 bases separated the two germline ends. The CDR3 is 16 residues long. CDR3: CASSLGAGRTGNTIYF. CDR3 nucleotides: TGTGCCAGCAGTTTGGGGGCAGGCCGGACTGGAAACACCATATATTTT.

The chain recombines TRBV5-1 with TRBJ2-2; TRBD2 matches at 8 bases. This CDR3 has 16 amino acids. With V trimmed by 0 bases and J by 0 bases, 1 base remained unmatched. Germline V CDR1 and CDR2: SGHRS, YFSETQ. The DNA of the CDR3 is TGCGCCAGCAGCTTGGTAGCGGGACCGAACACCGGGGAGCTGTTTTTT. Translated, it gives CASSLVAGPNTGELFF. Full variable domain (remainder filled in from reference TRBV5-1 and TRBJ2-2): KAGVTQTPRYLIKTRGQQVTLSCSPISGHRSVSWYQQTPGQGLQFLFEYFSETQRNKGNFPGRFSGRQFSNSRSEMNVSTLELGDSALYLCASSLVAGPNTGELFFGEGSRLTVL.

The V gene is TRBV18, the J gene TRBJ2-7, with TRBD1 matching 7 bases. This CDR3 spans 12 amino acids. CDR1 is KGHSH and CDR2 is LQKENI in the germline V gene. Trimming took 4 bases from V and 6 from J; bases not matched to a gene: 3. As DNA, the CDR3 is TGTGCCAGCTCACAAACAGGGGCCGAGCAGTACTTC. It encodes CASSQTGAEQYF.